The next 18 T cell receptor beta chains were all read from a single sample in a study of T-cell reconstitution after alpha-beta-depleted transplantation in children. A library of TCRbeta sequences, prepared with unique molecular identifiers, was generated. TCRdb recomputed calls from the PCR reads with MiXCR, one row per CDR3 protein. This table holds about 830,000 distinct CDR3 sequences, roughly 15% found once. The starting material was PBMCs, mostly from graft donor cells, obtained 360 days after TCRalphabeta/CD19-depleted stem cell transplant. The receptors stem from a male patient younger than 18 who had a stem cell transplant for acute lymphoblastic leukemia, so the T cells may come from the graft donor.

This clonotype has only a few counts. V usage is TRBV5-1 and J usage is TRBJ2-1; 7 nucleotides agree with TRBD2. The germline V gene has CDR1 SGHRS and CDR2 YFSETQ. J gave up 2 bases and V 0 bases, and 8 bases lay outside the gene matches. The CDR3 contains 17 residues. The CDR3 sequence: CASSLDFGGGPYNEQFF. The CDR3 DNA reads TGCGCCAGCAGCTTGGACTTCGGGGGAGGGCCCTACAATGAGCAGTTCTTC.

The rearrangement links TRBV11-2 to TRBJ1-6; D unresolved. Germline V gene lookup returns CDR1 SGHAT and CDR2 FQNNGV. The length of the CDR3 is 14 residues. V was clipped by 0 bases and J by 9 bases, with 9 bases between them. CDR3 sequence (DNA): TGTGCCAGCAGCTTAGAATTAGCGTCTTCACCCCTCCACTTT. This codes for CASSLELASSPLHF.

The rearrangement uses TRBV2 and TRBJ2-2; D is uncertain. The germline V gene encodes CDR1 SNHLY and CDR2 FYNNEI. Trimming took off 5 bases at V and 5 bases at J, with 18 bases between the two ends. This CDR3 has 16 amino acids. CDR3 region: CASSSLVIFETGELFF. Here the CDR3 DNA reads TGTGCCAGCAGTTCCTTAGTCATCTTCGAGACCGGGGAGCTGTTTTTT.

The J gene is TRBJ2-3, the V gene TRBV5-1, with 13 nucleotides matching TRBD2. The J segment lost 1 base and the V segment lost 0 bases, leaving 5 bases of the junction unmatched. This CDR3 has 18 amino acids. The germline gives CDR1 SGHRS, CDR2 YFSETQ. CDR3 loop: CASSLATSGRARTDTQYF. CDR3 bases: TGCGCCAGCAGCTTGGCCACTAGCGGGAGGGCCCGCACAGATACGCAGTATTTT.

The rearrangement uses TRBV5-1 and TRBJ2-5; TRBD1 matches at 7 bases. The CDR3 consists of 16 residues. J gave up 1 base and V 1 base, and 7 bases lay outside the gene matches. Germline V CDR1 and CDR2: SGHRS, YFSETQ. CDR3 bases: TGCGCCAGCAGCTTGAAAGGACAGGTGATCCAAGAGACCCAGTACTTC. It yields the protein CASSLKGQVIQETQYF.

This chain links TRBV5-1 with TRBJ2-7, with 9 bases that match TRBD1. Germline trimming cut 1 base from V and 4 bases from J; bases unmatched to any gene: 6. Germline loops: CDR1 SGHRS, CDR2 YFSETQ. The length of the CDR3 is 15 residues. CDR3 DNA: TGCGCCAGCAGCTTGCTGTACAGGGGGCAATACGAGCAGTACTTC. This translates into CASSLLYRGQYEQYF.

The chain couples TRBV5-1 to TRBJ1-1; D is ambiguous. V was trimmed by 2 bases and J by 0 bases, leaving 14 bases between them. This CDR3 region has 16 residues. Germline values: CDR1 SGHRS, CDR2 YFSETQ. CDR3 DNA: TGCGCCAGCAGCTTCGTGACACAGAGGATGAACACTGAAGCTTTCTTT. Amino acids: CASSFVTQRMNTEAFF. Variable domain in full (rest from reference TRBV5-1 and TRBJ1-1): KAGVTQTPRYLIKTRGQQVTLSCSPISGHRSVSWYQQTPGQGLQFLFEYFSETQRNKGNFPGRFSGRQFSNSRSEMNVSTLELGDSALYLCASSFVTQRMNTEAFFGQGTRLTVV.

This clonotype was seen many times. This chain uses TRBV5-1 with TRBJ2-1; 9 positions match TRBD2. CDR1 SGHRS and CDR2 YFSETQ come from the germline V gene. The CDR3 has 19 amino acids. The V segment lost 3 bases and the J segment 2 bases; nucleotides outside the gene matches: 15. The CDR3 DNA is TGCGCCAGCAGCTCCCCGGTGCCTAGCGGGACCACCCCCTACAATGAGCAGTTCTTC. It yields the protein CASSSPVPSGTTPYNEQFF.

This clonotype was observed a few times. The V gene is TRBV7-9, the J gene TRBJ2-2; tentatively, D is TRBD2 (6 bases). CDR1 SEHNR and CDR2 FQNEAQ come from the germline V gene (reference sequence). V gave up 8 bases and J gave up 4 bases, with 14 bases separating them. The CDR3 consists of 14 residues. The CDR3 protein is CASPSRGGTGELFF. The CDR3 bases are TGTGCCAGCCCTAGCCGGGGAGGCACCGGGGAGCTGTTTTTT.

The chain joins TRBV7-6 to TRBJ2-3; 12 bases are shared with TRBD2. Germline V gives CDR1 SGHVS, CDR2 FNYEAQ. This CDR3 is 17 amino acids long. The V segment lost 4 bases and the J segment 3 bases; nucleotides outside the gene matches: 8. The CDR3, as DNA: TGTGCCAGCAGCTCCCTCCTGACTAGCGGGGGTACAGATACGCAGTATTTT. Translating it yields CASSSLLTSGGTDTQYF.

The rearrangement joins TRBV15 to TRBJ1-4, with no clear D. Trimming left V 0 bases short and J 3 bases short, with 8 bases between. Germline lookup yields CDR1 LNHNV and CDR2 YYDKDF (reference sequence). The CDR3 spans 15 residues. CDR3 in DNA: TGTGCCACCAGCAGAGACAGGCTCCCTAATGAAAAACTGTTTTTT. It encodes CATSRDRLPNEKLFF.

This chain uses TRBV10-1 with TRBJ1-5; D may be TRBD1 (5 bases). Trimming removed 9 bases from V and 5 bases from J, with 14 bases in between. Germline lookup yields CDR1 WNHNN and CDR2 SYGVQD (reference sequence). The CDR3 is made up of 13 amino acids. DNA for the CDR3: TGCGCCAGGGATCAGGGAGAGGATCAGCCCCAGCATTTT. Translated, it gives CARDQGEDQPQHF.

In its sample, this clonotype was seen a few times. This chain joins TRBV9 and TRBJ2-3; D is unresolved. Trimming removed 3 bases from V and 0 bases from J, with 5 bases in between. CDR1 SGDLS and CDR2 YYNGEE come from the germline V gene. This CDR3 has 13 amino acids. The CDR3 sequence is CASSEASTDTQYF. The CDR3 DNA reads as TGTGCCAGCAGCGAAGCTAGCACAGATACGCAGTATTTT.

The V gene is TRBV10-3, the J gene TRBJ2-7; TRBD2 is a possible D gene (6 bases). The germline V gene has CDR1 ENHRY and CDR2 SYGVKD. V was cut by 7 bases and J by 0 bases, with 13 bases left in between. The CDR3 spans 14 residues. The CDR3 sequence is CAIKLGGTSYEQYF. CDR3 nucleotide sequence: TGTGCCATCAAACTGGGGGGAACCTCCTACGAGCAGTACTTC.

CDR3 nucleotides: TGCGCCAGCAGCTTGAGAGGTGGGACTCCGAGCTCCTACAATGAGCAGTTCTTC. As protein: CASSLRGGTPSSYNEQFF. This rearrangement joins TRBV5-1 to TRBJ2-1, with D possibly TRBD2 on 6 matching bases. V lost 1 base and J lost 0, with 17 bases in between. The CDR3 contains 18 residues. In germline, CDR1 is SGHRS, CDR2 YFSETQ.

The V and J genes are TRBV29-1 and TRBJ2-7; no firm D call. The CDR3 is made up of 15 amino acids. The V gene lost 3 bases and the J gene lost 3 bases, with 18 bases spanning the gap. In germline, CDR1 is SQVTM, CDR2 ANQGSEA. The CDR3 nucleotides are TGCAGCGTTGACCTTAACTCGGGCACTTACTACGAGCAGTACTTC. This gives the protein CSVDLNSGTYYEQYF.

This chain links TRBV6-6 with TRBJ1-5, with D unclear. V lost 0 bases and J lost 14, with 11 bases in between. The length of the CDR3 is 12 residues. Germline V gene data show CDR1 as MNHNY and CDR2 as SVGAGI (reference sequence). CDR3 nucleotide sequence: TGTGCCAGCAGTTACTCCGACGGGGAGGAGCATTTT. It yields the protein CASSYSDGEEHF.

This clonotype was found a few times. The genes are TRBV10-3 and TRBJ2-7, with 7 bases that match TRBD2. Germline values: CDR1 ENHRY, CDR2 SYGVKD. J gave up 4 bases and V 8 bases, and 8 bases lay outside the gene matches. The CDR3 has 13 amino acids. Here the CDR3 reads CAIAYGAGYEQYF. Written as DNA, the CDR3 is TGTGCCATCGCCTACGGAGCGGGGTACGAGCAGTACTTC.